What follows is one T cell receptor beta chain and its context. Under the authors' procedure: Reference gene primers were amplified, and this amplification served to estimate nucleated cell counts. Generated by immunoSEQ multiplex PCR, the TCRdb table keeps only in-frame clones and is missing some. That table gives V, J and clone size, and the DNA gave D and trimming. The repertoire holds just under 90,000 clones, 70% to 90% seen once, with roughly 3% in the top ten. The length of the CDR3 is 15 residues. Germline V CDR1 and CDR2: SGDLS, YYNGEE. Trimming at V came to 5 bases and at J to 9 bases, leaving 11 bases not matched to a gene. This sample was taken from a study of blood T cell repertoires in COVID-19. Study summary: COVID-19 samples, acute and convalescent, were from the United States, Italy and Spain. T cells, B-cell-depleted T cells, or PBMCs supplied cDNA or gDNA.

This receptor was obtained from a woman aged 80 or over with acute or convalescent COVID-19. The chain combines TRBV9 with TRBJ2-4, with 10 nucleotides matching TRBD2. The sample consisted of peripheral blood. This chain's CDR3 is CASSRLAGVSGIQYF. CDR3 coding DNA: TGTGCCAGCAGTAGACTAGCGGGCGTGTCGGGCATTCAGTACTTC.